The 26 T cell receptor beta chains given below trace back to one sample, sequenced in a study of CD8+ T cells in alopecia areata. Specified treatment: oral pan-JAK inhibitor, 5-10 mg twice daily. RNA, once extracted, was reverse transcribed into cDNA for use as the sequencing template. The table came from immunoSEQ multiplex PCR; TCRdb's copy has only in-frame clones and leaves some out. The sample has about 110,000 clones; roughly three fifths are singletons. Specimen: CD8+ T cells sorted from blood, collected at week 24, from a patient treated with tofacitinib. The receptors here all came from a human donor with alopecia areata.

The chain combines TRBV13 with TRBJ2-7; D assignment may be TRBD1 or TRBD2 (5 bases each). The CDR3 has 13 amino acids. Germline V CDR1 and CDR2: PRHDT, FYEKMQ (reference sequence). Trimming left V 2 bases short and J 2 bases short, with 7 bases between. The CDR3 DNA is TGTGCCAGCAGCTTAAGGGGAGCCTACGAGCAGTACTTC. Its protein is CASSLRGAYEQYF.

The chain employs TRBV7-8 and TRBJ2-2; D is unclear. CDR3 size: 16 residues. Looked up from germline, CDR1 is SGHVS and CDR2 is FQNEAQ. Trimming took off 6 bases at V and 1 base at J, with 15 bases between the two ends. The CDR3 here is CASSSTRSLNTGELFF. The CDR3 DNA reads TGTGCCAGCAGTTCAACGAGGTCTCTGAACACCGGGGAGCTGTTTTTT.

This clone was observed a few times. This chain joins TRBV25-1 and TRBJ2-5, with 7 bases identical to TRBD1. This CDR3 is built from 12 residues. Unmatched junction bases numbered 1, after V lost 5 bases and J lost 4 bases. Germline CDR1 reads MGHDK; CDR2 reads SYGVNS. In nucleotides, the CDR3 is TGTGCCAGCAGTTGGACAGGAGAGACCCAGTACTTC. Protein: CASSWTGETQYF.

This rearrangement joins TRBV29-1 to TRBJ2-7, with 7 bases fitting TRBD1. The CDR3 loop spans 12 amino acids. Per the germline V gene, CDR1 is SQVTM and CDR2 is ANQGSEA. V trimming: 5 bases; J trimming: 2 bases; junction bases outside the gene matches: 3. In nucleotides, the CDR3 is TGCAGCGTTACAGGGGCCACCTACGAGCAGTACTTC. This codes for CSVTGATYEQYF.

This chain connects TRBV13 to TRBJ2-3, with a tentative D call TRBD2 (5 bases). CDR1 and CDR2 from the germline V gene are PRHDT and FYEKMQ (reference sequence). This CDR3 has 15 residues. V gave up 7 bases and J gave up 1 base, with 15 bases separating them. The CDR3 is CASTIRSGGTDTQYF. As DNA, the CDR3 is TGTGCCAGCACCATACGGTCCGGGGGCACAGATACGCAGTATTTT.

The rearrangement joins TRBV7-9 to TRBJ2-5, with TRBD2 as a possible D gene (6 bases). Between the trimmed V and J ends, which lost 5 bases and 1 base, there was a span of 11 bases. The CDR3 sequence is 14 residues long. Per germline, CDR1 SEHNR and CDR2 FQNEAQ (reference sequence). CDR3 residues: CASSPWRGQETQYF. CDR3 nucleotide sequence: TGTGCCAGCAGCCCCTGGAGGGGCCAAGAGACCCAGTACTTC.

This clone was seen a handful of times. The chain is built from TRBV30 and TRBJ2-7; 10 bases are a match to TRBD1. Germline CDR1 is GTSNPN and CDR2 is SVGIG (reference sequence). The CDR3 covers 14 residues. V was pared by 0 bases and J by 5 bases, with 4 bases of the junction left unmatched. CDR3 nucleotides: TGTGCCTGGAGTGTCGGGACAGGGGTCCACGAGCAGTACTTC. Its protein product is CAWSVGTGVHEQYF.

The rearrangement uses TRBV5-4 and TRBJ1-2; D is uncertain. CDR1 and CDR2 (germline): SGHNT, YYREEE (reference sequence). The CDR3 length is 11 residues. Trimming pared 2 bases from V and 5 bases from J, leaving 4 bases between. The CDR3 nucleotides read TGTGCCAGCAGCTTTGGGTATGGCTACACCTTC. Encoded protein: CASSFGYGYTF.

This clone was recorded a few times. The chain combines TRBV7-9 with TRBJ1-5; 8 nucleotides match TRBD1. The germline V gene has CDR1 SEHNR and CDR2 FQNEAQ (reference sequence). With V trimmed by 5 bases and J by 5 bases, 11 bases remained unmatched. The CDR3 loop spans 16 amino acids. CDR3 nucleotide sequence: TGTGCCAGCAGCCTCGGGACAGGCGGAGGTCATCAGCCCCAGCATTTT. It yields the protein CASSLGTGGGHQPQHF.

The CDR3 protein is CASSFQGVNTEAFF. The DNA for the CDR3 is TGTGCCAGCAGTTTTCAGGGGGTGAACACTGAAGCTTTCTTT. The chain has TRBV6-5 and TRBJ1-1; the match to TRBD1 covers 7 bases. V was pared by 4 bases and J by 0 bases, with 2 bases of the junction left unmatched. The CDR3 loop spans 14 amino acids. Looked up from germline, CDR1 is MNHEY and CDR2 is SVGAGI.

The gene calls are TRBV6-5 and TRBJ2-7, with D perhaps TRBD1 (6 bases). The ends were cut back, 6 bases at V and 5 bases at J, with 17 bases in the middle. The CDR3 is made up of 14 amino acids. Germline V gene sequence: CDR1 MNHEY, CDR2 SVGAGI. The CDR3 DNA sequence: TGTGCCAGCAGCCCTGGCGGTTCAGGGGACGAGCAGTACTTC. Protein product: CASSPGGSGDEQYF.

The table lists this clone with a few counts. Other DNA sequences within the sample encode an identical CDR3. The V call is TRBV30, the J call TRBJ2-2; D possibly matches TRBD1 or TRBD2 (5 bases each). Trimming shortened V by 3 bases and J by 3 bases, and 14 bases separated the two germline ends. This CDR3 has 15 amino acids. CDR1 is GTSNPN and CDR2 is SVGIG in the germline V gene (reference sequence). The CDR3 DNA sequence: TGTGCCTGGAGCCGGCCGGGGCGGGACACCGGGGAGCTGTTTTTT. Protein: CAWSRPGRDTGELFF.

V and J are TRBV7-9 and TRBJ2-7; 7 positions match TRBD1. The CDR3 has 14 amino acids. V shed 4 bases and J 5 bases; nucleotides not matched to a gene: 8. Per germline, CDR1 SEHNR and CDR2 FQNEAQ (reference sequence). The CDR3 spells CASSYDRASHEQYF. The CDR3 region has the DNA TGTGCCAGCAGCTACGACAGGGCTTCCCACGAGCAGTACTTC.

This chain joins TRBV27 and TRBJ2-7; 10 nucleotides match TRBD1. The junction had 6 bases not matched to a gene; V was cut back by 5 bases and J by 2 bases. Germline loops: CDR1 MNHEY, CDR2 SMNVEV (reference sequence). CDR3 size: 15 residues. CDR3: CASSPAGQGAYEQYF. In DNA form, the CDR3 reads TGTGCCAGCAGTCCCGCCGGACAGGGGGCCTACGAGCAGTACTTC.

J is TRBJ1-1 and V is TRBV10-2, with TRBD1 as a possible D gene (5 bases). Per germline, CDR1 WSHSY and CDR2 SAAADI. The CDR3 totals 12 residues. V lost 6 bases, J lost 4 bases, and 9 bases lay in between. The CDR3 loop is CASREGPTEAFF. The CDR3 region has the DNA TGCGCCAGCAGAGAGGGACCCACTGAAGCTTTCTTT.

This clone was recorded a few times. The chain links TRBV6-1 to TRBJ1-2; D not resolved. Per the germline V gene, CDR1 is MNHNS and CDR2 is SASEGT. CDR3 length: 17 residues. Trimming shortened V by 2 bases and J by 1 base, and 17 bases separated the two germline ends. The CDR3 nucleotides are TGTGCCAGCAGTGAATGGGTAGGCCACCCACTTAACTATGGCTACACCTTC. Its translation is CASSEWVGHPLNYGYTF.

The chain employs TRBV18 and TRBJ2-7; TRBD2 matches at 7 bases. The V segment lost 3 bases and the J segment 4 bases; nucleotides outside the gene matches: 12. The CDR3 contains 16 residues. CDR1 and CDR2 from the germline V gene are KGHSH and LQKENI. CDR3 residues: CASSPYGEGKAYEQYF. The CDR3 DNA sequence: TGTGCCAGCTCACCTTACGGGGAGGGTAAGGCTTACGAGCAGTACTTC. Full variable domain (outside the CDR3, taken from reference TRBV18 and TRBJ2-7): NAGVMQNPRHLVRRRGQEARLRCSPMKGHSHVYWYRQLPEEGLKFMVYLQKENIIDESGMPKERFSAEFPKEGPSILRIQQVVRGDSAAYFCASSPYGEGKAYEQYFGPGTRLTVT.

This chain joins TRBV16 and TRBJ2-3; D not certain. Germline lookup yields CDR1 KGHSY and CDR2 FQNENV. The CDR3 spans 11 residues. Trimming shortened V by 3 bases and J by 5 bases, and 3 bases separated the two germline ends. CDR3 DNA sequence: TGTGCCAGCAGCCAGGGAGATACGCAGTATTTT. Translated: CASSQGDTQYF. The full variable domain, in which reference TRBV16 and TRBJ2-3 provide the parts outside the CDR3, is GEEVAQTPKHLVRGEGQKAKLYCAPIKGHSYVFWYQQVLKNEFKFLISFQNENVFDETGMPKERFSAKCLPNSPCSLEIQATKLEDSAVYFCASSQGDTQYFGPGTRLTVL.

The chain links TRBV5-6 to TRBJ2-5; 8 nucleotides line up with TRBD1. Germline trimming cut 1 base from V and 7 bases from J; bases unmatched to any gene: 6. CDR1 is SGHDT, CDR2 YYEEEE, per germline. CDR3 length equals 14 residues. In DNA, the CDR3 is TGTGCCAGCAGCTTGAACAGGGGGTCGGGGACCCAGTACTTC. It translates to CASSLNRGSGTQYF.

The rearrangement joins TRBV9 to TRBJ1-4, with D maybe TRBD1 (5 bases). V lost 0 bases to trimming and J lost 0 bases, with 6 bases between them. Germline V lookup: CDR1 SGDLS, CDR2 YYNGEE. There are 15 residues in the CDR3. CDR3 sequence: CASSVGGATNEKLFF. As DNA, the CDR3 is TGTGCCAGCAGCGTAGGGGGGGCAACTAATGAAAAACTGTTTTTT.

In this sample, this clone turned up once. The chain links TRBV2 to TRBJ1-5; D unclear. Germline loops: CDR1 SNHLY, CDR2 FYNNEI. V gave up 5 bases and J gave up 5 bases, with 13 bases separating them. CDR3 length: 14 residues. Here the CDR3 reads CASSRTGSDQPQHF. The CDR3 coding sequence is TGTGCCAGCAGTAGGACCGGGAGCGATCAGCCCCAGCATTTT.

The sample holds a few counts of this clone. This chain links TRBV11-2 with TRBJ2-7, with D perhaps TRBD1 (5 bases). This CDR3 comprises 14 residues. V lost 2 bases and J lost 3, with 11 bases in between. In germline, CDR1 is SGHAT, CDR2 FQNNGV. The CDR3 DNA sequence: TGTGCCAGCAGCTTATTGACAGCAGACTACGAGCAGTACTTC. Protein sequence: CASSLLTADYEQYF.

This clone was observed a handful of times. The chain links TRBV9 to TRBJ1-1; the D gene is possibly TRBD1 (5 bases). Germline CDR1 and CDR2: SGDLS and YYNGEE. V was shortened by 3 bases and J by 2 bases, with 14 bases between the two germline ends. The CDR3 is 15 residues long. CDR3 residues: CASSAEPGPNTEAFF. In nucleotides, the CDR3 is TGTGCCAGCAGCGCCGAACCGGGACCCAACACTGAAGCTTTCTTT.

This chain connects TRBV7-2 to TRBJ2-7; D gene unclear. Trimming left V 2 bases short and J 4 bases short, with 15 bases between. Looked up from germline, CDR1 is SGHTA and CDR2 is FQGNSA. This CDR3 spans 15 amino acids. The CDR3 DNA follows: TGTGCCAGCAGCTTAAAGTCAGGTGCTGTATACGAGCAGTACTTC. Its protein product is CASSLKSGAVYEQYF.

The chain joins TRBV4-3 to TRBJ1-4, with D possibly TRBD1 on 5 matching bases. The ends were cut back, 1 base at V and 4 bases at J, with 10 bases in the middle. Looked up from germline, CDR1 is LGHNA and CDR2 is YSLEER. CDR3 size: 15 residues. The CDR3 nucleotides read TGCGCCAGCAGCCAAGGGGGGGGTGATAATGAAAAACTGTTTTTT. Its protein is CASSQGGGDNEKLFF.

V gene TRBV4-3 combines with J gene TRBJ2-5; 11 nucleotides match TRBD1. The V segment lost 4 bases and the J segment 1 base; nucleotides outside the gene matches: 14. The CDR3 is 19 residues long. From germline, CDR1 is LGHNA and CDR2 YSLEER. This chain's CDR3 is CASSLVAFIGTGGQETQYF. CDR3 coding DNA: TGCGCCAGCAGCCTCGTGGCTTTTATCGGGACAGGGGGCCAAGAGACCCAGTACTTC.